What follows is one TCR beta chain and its context. The target antigen is unknown. 13 Jbeta primers and 60 Vbeta primers were used for the PCR. TCRdb keeps only in-frame clones here, not all; method: immunoSEQ multiplex PCR. The data contain roughly 200,000 clones, around 89% of them singletons. The data are from a study of cytomegalovirus exposure and HLA in healthy donors. The length of the CDR3 is 15 residues. CDR1 GTSNPN and CDR2 SVGIG come from the germline V gene (reference sequence). The ends were cut back, 2 bases at V and 3 bases at J, with 13 bases in the middle. Study outcomes and limitations: Among donors in an Asian-associated ancestry cluster, a later analysis reportedly found fewer N-insertions than the roughly 700-donor mean.

The chain carries TRBV30 and TRBJ2-2; perhaps TRBD1 as D (5 bases). Sequencing was carried out using PBMCs. This TCR was recovered from a woman under 30 in good health and CMV-seronegative. The chain's CDR3 is CAWSSGRAHTGELFF. As DNA, the CDR3 is TGTGCCTGGAGTTCAGGCAGGGCCCACACCGGGGAGCTGTTTTTT.